The 14 T cell receptor beta chains listed next were all sequenced from one sample in a study of T cells in localized non-small cell lung cancer. Assay: immunoSEQ multiplex PCR; the TCRdb copy retains only in-frame clones and omits some. Of 30,000 or so clones listed, roughly 90% are singletons. Sequenced here: peripheral blood, sampled before any cancer treatment. The receptors here all came from a female donor older than 55 with stage I lung adenocarcinoma.

The V call is TRBV5-1, the J call TRBJ1-6, with D possibly being TRBD1 (6 bases). The CDR3 has 16 residues. Trimming pared 3 bases from V and 9 bases from J, leaving 19 bases between. Per the germline V gene, CDR1 is SGHRS and CDR2 is YFSETQ. DNA of the CDR3: TGCGCCAGCAGCTCCGGTGGGGGGCAGGGGAGTTCACCCCTCCACTTT. Protein product: CASSSGGGQGSSPLHF.

The chain recombines TRBV2 with TRBJ2-3; TRBD1 matches at 7 bases. V dropped 6 bases and J dropped 0; count of bases not matched to a gene: 6. The CDR3 is 15 residues long. CDR1 SNHLY and CDR2 FYNNEI come from the germline V gene. As DNA, the CDR3 is TGTGCCAGCAGCGCCACAGGGGCTAGCACAGATACGCAGTATTTT. Its protein is CASSATGASTDTQYF.

The genes are TRBV18 and TRBJ1-2; D unresolved. CDR1 is KGHSH, CDR2 LQKENI, per germline. V shed 2 bases and J shed 2 bases, with 12 bases lying between them. This CDR3 comprises 15 residues. This CDR3 reads CASSPRGRENYGYTF. The CDR3 nucleotides are TGTGCCAGCTCACCAAGAGGACGGGAGAACTATGGCTACACCTTC. Looking up the rest from reference TRBV18 and TRBJ1-2 gives the full variable domain: NAGVMQNPRHLVRRRGQEARLRCSPMKGHSHVYWYRQLPEEGLKFMVYLQKENIIDESGMPKERFSAEFPKEGPSILRIQQVVRGDSAAYFCASSPRGRENYGYTFGSGTRLTVV.

The chain links TRBV27 to TRBJ2-7, with no clear D. This CDR3 region has 14 residues. Trimming removed 3 bases from V and 8 bases from J, with 17 bases in between. Per the germline V gene, CDR1 is MNHEY and CDR2 is SMNVEV (reference sequence). In nucleotides, the CDR3 is TGTGCCAGCAGTTTCTCCCGGACCGTACACCAGCAGTACTTC. Translating gives CASSFSRTVHQQYF.

The chain links TRBV2 to TRBJ2-5; no reliable D call. The CDR3 covers 15 residues. V was trimmed by 0 bases and J by 1 base, leaving 9 bases between them. Germline V CDR1 and CDR2: SNHLY, FYNNEI. The CDR3 sequence is CASSEAPPSQETQYF. Written as DNA, the CDR3 is TGTGCCAGCAGTGAAGCCCCGCCATCCCAAGAGACCCAGTACTTC.

This clone was seen a handful of times. This chain links TRBV10-2 with TRBJ1-2, with a weak D call TRBD1 (5 bases). The CDR3 loop spans 14 amino acids. Germline V gene sequence: CDR1 WSHSY, CDR2 SAAADI. V gave up 0 bases and J gave up 8 bases, with 13 bases separating them. The CDR3 nucleotides read TGCGCCAGCAGTGAGTCGAGGCAGGGTCTGGGCTACACCTTC. It encodes CASSESRQGLGYTF.

The rearrangement uses TRBV19 and TRBJ1-1; D remains ambiguous. V lost 8 bases and J 4 bases, leaving 8 bases between the germline ends. In germline, CDR1 is LNHDA, CDR2 SQIVND (reference sequence). The CDR3 is 11 amino acids. CDR3 sequence reads: CASSKPTEAFF. The CDR3 DNA reads as TGTGCCAGTTCCAAGCCCACTGAAGCTTTCTTT.

In DNA, the CDR3 is TGTGCCACCAGCAGAGATAAGGGGGCAAACAACTATGGCTACACCTTC. Protein product: CATSRDKGANNYGYTF. The genes are TRBV15 and TRBJ1-2; 7 bases fit TRBD1. The germline CDR1 and CDR2 sequences are LNHNV and YYDKDF (reference sequence). J lost 2 bases, V lost 0 bases, and 6 bases had no gene match. This CDR3 has 16 amino acids.

The rearrangement links TRBV19 to TRBJ1-5; unclear D gene. Trimming stripped 4 bases from V and 4 bases from J, with 17 bases between. In germline, CDR1 is LNHDA, CDR2 SQIVND (reference sequence). This CDR3 has 16 residues. CDR3 residues: CASSNPWGLLNQPQHF. The CDR3 DNA is TGTGCCAGTAGTAATCCGTGGGGTTTGCTTAATCAGCCCCAGCATTTT.

This chain uses TRBV28 with TRBJ1-1, with unresolved D. CDR1 and CDR2 (germline): MDHEN, SYDVKM. The ends were cut back, 4 bases at V and 0 bases at J, with 9 bases in the middle. The CDR3 sequence is 14 residues long. CDR3 region: CASSSGQLNTEAFF. The CDR3 coding sequence is TGTGCCAGCAGTTCGGGTCAACTGAACACTGAAGCTTTCTTT.

The chain uses TRBV4-1 and TRBJ2-7, with D perhaps matching TRBD1 (5 bases). The CDR3 sequence is 14 residues long. Trimming took 4 bases from V and 7 from J, leaving 17 bases between them. Per the germline V gene, CDR1 is MGHRA and CDR2 is YSYEKL. The CDR3 region has the DNA TGCGCCAGCAGCCCAGGTCTAGGGGTGGGGGAGCAGTACTTC. Residues: CASSPGLGVGEQYF.

V and J are TRBV5-4 and TRBJ2-3, with TRBD2 identical over 15 bases. Trimming at V came to 4 bases and at J to 5 bases, leaving 8 bases not matched to a gene. The CDR3 sequence is 17 residues long. Germline V gene data show CDR1 as SGHNT and CDR2 as YYREEE (reference sequence). The CDR3 nucleotides read TGTGCCAGCAGCGCCCGGACTAGCGGGGGGGCCCTAGATACGCAGTATTTT. It is translated as CASSARTSGGALDTQYF. Full variable domain (rest looked up from reference TRBV5-4 and TRBJ2-3): ETGVTQSPTHLIKTRGQQVTLRCSSQSGHNTVSWYQQALGQGPQFIFQYYREEENGRGNFPPRFSGLQFPNYSSELNVNALELDDSALYLCASSARTSGGALDTQYFGPGTRLTVL.

The chain links TRBV5-6 to TRBJ2-5; possible D gene TRBD1, 6 bases. V lost 4 bases, J lost 4 bases, and 20 bases lay in between. The CDR3 is made up of 16 amino acids. In germline, CDR1 is SGHDT, CDR2 YYEEEE. CDR3 DNA sequence: TGTGCCAGCAGCGACCGGTTCAGGGGTGGGGGAGAGACCCAGTACTTC. Translation: CASSDRFRGGGETQYF.

The chain is built from TRBV6-5 and TRBJ1-6; D possibly corresponds to TRBD1 (6 bases). CDR1 and CDR2 (germline): MNHEY, SVGAGI. The length of the CDR3 is 16 residues. The germline V and J ends were trimmed by 0 bases and 9 bases, with 15 bases remaining between them. In nucleotides, the CDR3 is TGTGCCAGCAGTTACTCGAGTAGGGGGGTCGGTTCACCCCTCCACTTT. Translation gives CASSYSSRGVGSPLHF.